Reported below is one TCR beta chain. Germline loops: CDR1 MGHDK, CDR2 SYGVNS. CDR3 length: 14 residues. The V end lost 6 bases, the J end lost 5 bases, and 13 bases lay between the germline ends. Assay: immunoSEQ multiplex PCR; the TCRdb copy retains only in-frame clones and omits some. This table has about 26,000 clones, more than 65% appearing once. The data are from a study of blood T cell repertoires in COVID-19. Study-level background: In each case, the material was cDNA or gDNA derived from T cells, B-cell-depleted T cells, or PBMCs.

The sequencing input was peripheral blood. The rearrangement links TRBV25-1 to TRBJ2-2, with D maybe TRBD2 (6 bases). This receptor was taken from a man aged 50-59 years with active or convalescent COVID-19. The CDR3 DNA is TGTGCCAGCAGCCTCGGGACTTTGACCGGGGAGCTGTTTTTT. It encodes CASSLGTLTGELFF.